This TCR beta chain was profiled in a study of T cells expressing NK-cell markers. The CDR3 totals 13 residues. CDR1 is DFQATT, CDR2 SNEGSKA, per germline (reference sequence). TCRdb re-analyzed the 5' RACE reads; it lists each CDR3 protein once, without DNA. In total, the table holds roughly 430,000 distinct CDR3 sequences. The chain links TRBV20-1 to TRBJ1-3. Input material: blood T cells: a sorted CD56 or NKG2C T cell subset, CD4+ or CD8+ T cells, or bulk PBMC T cells (not recorded which). This receptor was obtained from a woman aged 18 to 75 in good health. This CDR3 reads CSAARISGNTIYF.